Below are 26 T cell receptor beta chains sequenced from a single sample in a study of blood T cell repertoires in COVID-19. This table comes from immunoSEQ multiplex PCR, and its TCRdb copy is limited to in-frame clones, with some not included. The table has about 18,000 clones, about nine tenths seen once. The specimen sequenced was peripheral blood. All receptors come from a human donor in a cohort sampled during active COVID-19.

The count of this clone is one. The chain combines TRBV29-1 with TRBJ2-2, with 9 nucleotides matching TRBD2. The CDR3 sequence is 15 residues long. Germline V gene lookup returns CDR1 SQVTM and CDR2 ANQGSEA. After removal of 5 bases from V and 0 bases from J, the junction contained 4 bases not matched to a gene. CDR3 protein: CSVSSGNTNTGELFF. The CDR3 DNA reads TGCAGCGTTTCTAGCGGGAACACGAACACCGGGGAGCTGTTTTTT.

The chain carries TRBV7-3 and TRBJ1-3; no reliable D call. Per germline, CDR1 SGHTA and CDR2 FQGTGA. The CDR3 has 16 residues. The V and J ends lost 5 bases and 0 bases respectively, with 14 bases between them. CDR3 bases: TGTGCCAGCAGCCCAGCGGGGTCCAACTCTGGAAACACCATATATTTT. As protein: CASSPAGSNSGNTIYF.

This chain joins TRBV21-1 and TRBJ2-1; the table's D call, TRBD2, has no DNA check behind it. TRBV21-1 counts as a pseudogene. CDR3 length: 16 residues. CDR3 DNA sequence: TGTGCCAGCAGCCCGCGGGGGGGCCCTTCCTACAATGAGCAGTTCTTC. This gives the protein CASSPRGGPSYNEQFF.

The chain recombines TRBV7-6 with TRBJ2-3, with D uncertain. V lost 1 base and J lost 0, with 8 bases in between. The CDR3 extends over 15 amino acids. Per germline, CDR1 SGHVS and CDR2 FNYEAQ. DNA for the CDR3: TGTGCCAGCAGCTTAGGTCAGACTAGCACAGATACGCAGTATTTT. This sequence encodes CASSLGQTSTDTQYF.

This chain links TRBV30 with TRBJ2-5, with TRBD1 as a possible D gene (6 bases). This CDR3 comprises 12 residues. V lost 5 bases to trimming and J lost 2 bases, with 9 bases between them. Germline CDR1 and CDR2: GTSNPN and SVGIG (reference sequence). CDR3 sequence: CAWGQTQETQYF. As DNA, the CDR3 is TGTGCCTGGGGACAGACTCAAGAGACCCAGTACTTC.

CDR3 in amino acids: CASSSSGHGNEKLFF. The DNA of the CDR3 is TGCGCCAGCAGCTCGTCGGGACATGGTAATGAAAAACTGTTTTTT. J is TRBJ1-4 and V is TRBV5-1; possibly TRBD1 for D (6 bases). Trimming removed 3 bases from V and 4 bases from J, with 13 bases in between. CDR1 and CDR2 (germline): SGHRS, YFSETQ. The CDR3 sequence is 15 residues long.

CDR3 nucleotide sequence: TGCAGTGCTAGTGATGGGCGCGGGCATACCGGGGAGCTGTTTTTT. Translating it yields CSASDGRGHTGELFF. This sequence joins TRBV20-1 and TRBJ2-2; D is perhaps TRBD2 (5 bases). Per the germline V gene, CDR1 is DFQATT and CDR2 is SNEGSKA (reference sequence). CDR3 size: 15 residues. With 3 bases removed from V and 5 bases from J, the gap between germline ends came to 16 bases.

This clone was picked up a small number of times. The chain combines TRBV3-1 (or the pseudogene TRBV3-2) with TRBJ1-1, with 7 bases fitting TRBD1. Germline CDR1 and CDR2: LGHDT and YNNKEL (reference sequence). With V trimmed by 2 bases and J by 1 base, 4 bases remained unmatched. The CDR3 totals 15 residues. In nucleotides, the CDR3 is TGTGCCAGCAGCCAACTGGGACAGCCGAACACTGAAGCTTTCTTT. Its translation: CASSQLGQPNTEAFF.

The chain couples TRBV14 to TRBJ2-5; TRBD2 matches 13 bases. J lost 3 bases, V lost 1 base, and 17 bases had no gene match. The CDR3 consists of 21 residues. Germline V gives CDR1 SGHDN, CDR2 FVKESK. The CDR3, as DNA: TGTGCCAGCAGCCAAGCCCTCATTTCGACTAGCGGGGGGCATCCCGAAGAGACCCAGTACTTC. Its protein product is CASSQALISTSGGHPEETQYF.

CDR3 DNA sequence: TGTGCCAGCAGCTTGAATACAAACAGGATGCCATATGGCTACACCTTC. Translating it yields CASSLNTNRMPYGYTF. V gene TRBV5-6 combines with J gene TRBJ1-2; D may be TRBD1 (5 bases). Trimming stripped 1 base from V and 5 bases from J, with 18 bases between. The CDR3 is made up of 16 amino acids. The V gene's germline CDR1 is SGHDT and CDR2 YYEEEE. Supplemented by reference TRBV5-6 and TRBJ1-2, the full variable domain reads DAGVTQSPTHLIKTRGQQVTLRCSPKSGHDTVSWYQQALGQGPQFIFQYYEEEERQRGNFPDRFSGHQFPNYSSELNVNALLLGDSALYLCASSLNTNRMPYGYTFGSGTRLTVV.

The V gene is TRBV19, the J gene TRBJ2-2, with 7 bases aligning to TRBD1. J lost 7 bases, V lost 2 bases, and 4 bases had no gene match. CDR3 size: 14 residues. The V gene's germline CDR1 is LNHDA and CDR2 SQIVND (reference sequence). The CDR3 DNA follows: TGTGCCAGTAGTATACAGGGGGAACACGGGGAGCTGTTTTTT. Translating gives CASSIQGEHGELFF.

This chain connects TRBV9 to TRBJ2-3, with TRBD1 matching over 10 bases. The CDR3 contains 16 residues. V was clipped by 0 bases and J by 3 bases; unmatched bases: 4. The germline V gene has CDR1 SGDLS and CDR2 YYNGEE. The CDR3 spells CASSVGDRGKTDTQYF. For the CDR3, the DNA is TGTGCCAGCAGCGTAGGGGACAGGGGAAAGACAGATACGCAGTATTTT.

V usage is TRBV5-1 and J usage is TRBJ1-3; D gene ambiguous. Trimming left V 0 bases short and J 1 base short, with 8 bases between. The length of the CDR3 is 15 residues. Germline CDR1 is SGHRS and CDR2 is YFSETQ. The CDR3 loop reads CASSLAGSSGNTIYF. In DNA form, the CDR3 reads TGCGCCAGCAGCTTGGCGGGGTCGTCTGGAAACACCATATATTTT.

This chain uses TRBV19 with TRBJ2-5, with 8 bases aligning to TRBD2. The CDR3 runs 13 residues. J gave up 4 bases and V 5 bases, and 3 bases lay outside the gene matches. Germline assignment: CDR1 LNHDA and CDR2 SQIVND (reference sequence). CDR3 DNA: TGTGCCAGTAGTTGGAGCGGGAGAGAGACCCAGTACTTC. Amino acid sequence: CASSWSGRETQYF.

CDR3 protein: CASSESARSSGNTIYF. DNA for the CDR3: TGTGCCAGCAGTGAATCGGCACGGAGCTCTGGAAACACCATATATTTT. The V and J genes are TRBV2 and TRBJ1-3, with unresolved D. V dropped 2 bases and J dropped 0 bases, with 11 bases sitting between them. This CDR3 spans 16 amino acids. CDR1 SNHLY and CDR2 FYNNEI come from the germline V gene.

The chain links TRBV27 to TRBJ2-2, with D possibly being TRBD2 (5 bases). V was shortened by 0 bases and J by 2 bases, with 10 bases between the two germline ends. The CDR3 has 16 amino acids. Germline V lookup: CDR1 MNHEY, CDR2 SMNVEV (reference sequence). CDR3 in DNA: TGTGCCAGCAGTTTATCCGGACTTCTAAACACCGGGGAGCTGTTTTTT. Amino acids: CASSLSGLLNTGELFF.

This clone was seen a handful of times. The rearrangement uses TRBV27 and TRBJ2-1; TRBD1 aligns across 10 bases. Germline V gives CDR1 MNHEY, CDR2 SMNVEV (reference sequence). The CDR3 covers 19 residues. Trimming took 4 bases from V and 7 from J; bases not matched to a gene: 19. The CDR3 sequence: CASSSLWTGGGPTPNEQFF. CDR3 DNA: TGTGCCAGCAGTTCCCTCTGGACAGGGGGGGGTCCTACGCCTAATGAGCAGTTCTTC.

The chain recombines TRBV12-3 or TRBV12-4 with TRBJ2-3; D is undetermined. V shed 3 bases and J shed 1 base, with 5 bases lying between them. CDR3 length equals 13 residues. This chain's CDR3 is CASSFQGTDTQYF. CDR3 sequence (DNA): TGTGCCAGCAGTTTCCAGGGCACAGATACGCAGTATTTT.

The chain uses TRBV7-3 and TRBJ2-2, with D perhaps TRBD1 (5 bases). Trimming removed 2 bases from V and 8 bases from J, with 6 bases in between. Looked up from germline, CDR1 is SGHTA and CDR2 is FQGTGA. The CDR3 length is 12 residues. This chain's CDR3 is CASSLGAGELFF. CDR3 sequence (DNA): TGTGCCAGCAGCTTAGGGGCGGGGGAGCTGTTTTTT. Full variable domain (outside the CDR3, taken from reference TRBV7-3 and TRBJ2-2): GAGVSQTPSNKVTEKGKYVELRCDPISGHTALYWYRQSLGQGPEFLIYFQGTGAADDSGLPNDRFFAVRPEGSVSTLKIQRTERGDSAVYLCASSLGAGELFFGEGSRLTVL.

The rearrangement uses TRBV19 and TRBJ1-6; the D gene is possibly TRBD1 (5 bases). V lost 5 bases and J lost 10, with 9 bases in between. The CDR3 sequence is 12 residues long. Germline CDR1 is LNHDA and CDR2 is SQIVND (reference sequence). The CDR3 DNA reads TGTGCCAGTAGTGACAGCCCCTCACCCCTCCACTTT. Amino acid sequence: CASSDSPSPLHF.

The chain employs TRBV25-1 and TRBJ2-7; D gene uncertain. The length of the CDR3 is 12 residues. Looked up from germline, CDR1 is MGHDK and CDR2 is SYGVNS. With 3 bases removed from V and 6 bases from J, the gap between germline ends came to 9 bases. CDR3 coding DNA: TGTGCCAGCAGTGATCCCCCGAGCGAGCAGTACTTC. It yields the protein CASSDPPSEQYF.

The chain uses TRBV6-5 and TRBJ1-1; 9 nucleotides agree with TRBD1. From germline, CDR1 is MNHEY and CDR2 SVGAGI. The CDR3 is 14 residues long. The V segment lost 6 bases and the J segment 3 bases; nucleotides outside the gene matches: 5. CDR3 sequence reads: CASSRQGGDTEAFF. The CDR3 DNA reads as TGTGCCAGCAGCCGACAGGGGGGTGACACTGAAGCTTTCTTT.

This chain connects TRBV2 to TRBJ2-3, with D hard to call. The CDR3 loop spans 14 amino acids. Germline CDR1 reads SNHLY; CDR2 reads FYNNEI. Trimming removed 3 bases from V and 0 bases from J, with 7 bases in between. CDR3 in DNA: TGTGCCAGCAGTGATCTATCGAGCACAGATACGCAGTATTTT. The encoded protein is CASSDLSSTDTQYF.

This sequence joins TRBV2 and TRBJ2-1, with a weak D call TRBD1 (5 bases). Germline-derived CDR1 and CDR2 are SNHLY and FYNNEI. V was clipped by 2 bases and J by 2 bases, with 7 bases between them. CDR3 length: 14 amino acids. As DNA, the CDR3 is TGTGCCAGCAGTGAACTGACAGCCTACAATGAGCAGTTCTTC. Translation: CASSELTAYNEQFF.

V and J are TRBV10-3 and TRBJ2-1, with TRBD2 matching 11 bases. This CDR3 contains 16 residues. Germline V gene lookup returns CDR1 ENHRY and CDR2 SYGVKD. J was trimmed by 7 bases and V by 2 bases; bases with no gene match: 7. CDR3: CAISETLAGGGNEQFF. As DNA, the CDR3 is TGTGCCATCAGTGAGACTTTAGCGGGAGGGGGGAATGAGCAGTTCTTC.

The chain uses TRBV19 and TRBJ1-1; D remains ambiguous. Per the germline V gene, CDR1 is LNHDA and CDR2 is SQIVND (reference sequence). V lost 3 bases and J lost 0, with 8 bases in between. The CDR3 is 14 amino acids. In DNA form, the CDR3 reads TGTGCCAGTAGTATTCTGTTAATGAACACTGAAGCTTTCTTT. It translates to CASSILLMNTEAFF. Supplemented by reference TRBV19 and TRBJ1-1, the full variable domain reads DGGITQSPKYLFRKEGQNVTLSCEQNLNHDAMYWYRQDPGQGLRLIYYSQIVNDFQKGDIAEGYSVSREKKESFPLTVTSAQKNPTAFYLCASSILLMNTEAFFGQGTRLTVV.